The subject of this entry is one TCR beta chain. The antigen is not known. Germline CDR1 and CDR2: DFQATT and SNEGSKA (reference sequence). Germline trimming cut 4 bases from V and 9 bases from J; bases unmatched to any gene: 2. This CDR3 is 10 amino acids long. This sample is part of a study of cytomegalovirus exposure and HLA in healthy donors. Overall study findings and caveats: The authors reported that TCR beta sequences could predict HLA-A and HLA-B alleles. These predictions were accurate for most subjects in the first cohort. Data from an earlier analysis indicated that most TCR beta V segments were productive either about 87% or about 30% of the time.

Healthy bone marrow donors made up the donor group. Amplification used 60 Vbeta primers and 13 Jbeta primers. Profiled with immunoSEQ multiplex PCR; TCRdb holds only in-frame clones, not every one. The data contain fewer than 45,000 clones, about three quarters of them singletons. The specimen was PBMCs. V gene TRBV20-1 combines with J gene TRBJ2-5, with 7 bases identical to TRBD2. The sequence derives from a woman in her twenties or thirties in good health and CMV-seronegative. The CDR3 DNA follows: TGCAGTGCTATCCGGGGGGCCCAGTACTTC. Amino acid sequence: CSAIRGAQYF.